This TCR beta chain was identified during a study of T-cell memory formation after mild COVID-19. The sample holds a few counts of this clonotype. TCRdb ran MiXCR on the 5' RACE reads and lists one entry per CDR3 protein. The sample shows some 600,000 distinct CDR3 sequences, 15% to 20% of them seen only once. This CDR3 has 14 residues. CDR1 MNHEY and CDR2 SVGAGI come from the germline V gene. V was shortened by 0 bases and J by 8 bases, with 8 bases between the two germline ends. This rearrangement joins TRBV6-5 to TRBJ1-6; a possible D gene is TRBD1 (5 bases). The sequence was obtained from an adult woman who had mild COVID-19 (a few samples of this study predate the infection). Cell type and time point are not known. Material for sequencing was PBMCs or a T cell subset sorted from them (not recorded which). The CDR3 is CASSYSTVDSPLHF. The CDR3 DNA reads TGTGCCAGCAGTTACTCGACAGTTGATTCACCCCTCCACTTT.